The next 20 T cell receptor beta chains were all read from a single sample in a study of shared clonotypes between healthy human individuals (dated by TCRdb to the early 2020s). Library preparation employed the immunoSEQ multiplex PCR assay. TCRdb provides this immuneACCESS table in a form limited to in-frame rearrangements. Some clones are lacking; in checked studies, under half of them reflect an unresolved V gene, and why the rest are absent is not known. Present in this sample are roughly 2.4 million clones, approximately 94% of which were seen just once. The ten biggest clones cover 0.13% of the sample. Material: naive CD4+ T cells sorted from blood. The cell subset or site label of this sample denotes: CD45RA+ positively selected. The receptors were sampled from a man aged 18 to 29 in good health.

The chain recombines TRBV10-2 with TRBJ2-7, with D unresolved. The germline gives CDR1 WSHSY, CDR2 SAAADI. With 3 bases removed from V and 0 bases from J, the gap between germline ends came to 6 bases. The CDR3 covers 13 residues. For the CDR3, the DNA is TGCGCCAGCAGTGACGGCCTCTCCTACGAGCAGTACTTC. Translated: CASSDGLSYEQYF.

This chain joins TRBV30 and TRBJ1-2; D perhaps matches TRBD1 (5 bases). Trimming stripped 1 base from V and 3 bases from J, with 6 bases between. The CDR3 contains 12 residues. Germline V gene data show CDR1 as GTSNPN and CDR2 as SVGIG (reference sequence). The CDR3 spells CAWSDRHYGYTF. DNA of the CDR3: TGTGCCTGGAGTGACAGGCACTATGGCTACACCTTC.

The V call is TRBV7-2, the J call TRBJ2-3; no firm D call. Germline values: CDR1 SGHTA, CDR2 FQGNSA. This CDR3 has 14 amino acids. The V end was cut by 5 bases, the J end by 1 base, with 10 bases between. CDR3 in DNA: TGTGCCAGCAGCCCCTACTATGGCACAGATACGCAGTATTTT. Amino acids: CASSPYYGTDTQYF.

The chain has TRBV4-1 and TRBJ1-2; D not resolved. V dropped 1 base and J dropped 3 bases, with 3 bases sitting between them. CDR1 is MGHRA, CDR2 YSYEKL, per germline. CDR3 length: 12 residues. In DNA, the CDR3 is TGCGCCAGCAGCCAAGCGGACTATGGCTACACCTTC. Its translation: CASSQADYGYTF.

J is TRBJ2-7 and V is TRBV7-6, with TRBD1 identical over 8 bases. The V gene end was trimmed by 5 bases and the J gene end by 1 base; junction bases not matched to a gene: 10. Germline loops: CDR1 SGHVS, CDR2 FNYEAQ. The CDR3 totals 16 residues. CDR3: CASSPQAGQGSYEQYF. DNA of the CDR3: TGTGCCAGCAGCCCCCAAGCCGGACAGGGTTCCTACGAGCAGTACTTC. The full variable domain, completed using reference TRBV7-6 and TRBJ2-7, is GAGVSQSPRYKVTKRGQDVALRCDPISGHVSLYWYRQALGQGPEFLTYFNYEAQQDKSGLPNDRFSAERPEGSISTLTIQRTEQRDSAMYRCASSPQAGQGSYEQYFGPGTRLTVT.

This rearrangement joins TRBV29-1 to TRBJ2-2; D ambiguous. V lost 4 bases to trimming and J lost 4 bases, with 10 bases between them. The CDR3 loop spans 13 amino acids. Germline V CDR1 and CDR2: SQVTM, ANQGSEA. CDR3 in amino acids: CSVAREITGELFF. Written as DNA, the CDR3 is TGCAGCGTTGCGCGTGAGATCACCGGGGAGCTGTTTTTT.

V and J are TRBV19 and TRBJ1-6; TRBD1 aligns across 7 bases. J was trimmed by 6 bases and V by 5 bases; bases with no gene match: 13. Germline CDR1 is LNHDA and CDR2 is SQIVND (reference sequence). The CDR3 consists of 17 residues. The DNA for the CDR3 is TGTGCCAGTAGTGGGGGGCCGGGACAGCTTCTTAATTCACCCCTCCACTTT. Its protein is CASSGGPGQLLNSPLHF.

The chain recombines TRBV6-5 with TRBJ1-2, with 9 bases fitting TRBD1. Germline V gives CDR1 MNHEY, CDR2 SVGAGI. The V gene end was trimmed by 0 bases and the J gene end by 4 bases; junction bases not matched to a gene: 3. The CDR3 runs to 15 residues. The DNA for the CDR3 is TGTGCCAGCAGTTACTCGACGACAGGGGGCTATGGCTACACCTTC. This sequence encodes CASSYSTTGGYGYTF.

The chain uses TRBV30 and TRBJ2-7; D may be TRBD1 (6 bases). Trimming pared 3 bases from V and 1 base from J, leaving 10 bases between. Germline-derived CDR1 and CDR2 are GTSNPN and SVGIG (reference sequence). The CDR3 contains 13 residues. The CDR3 DNA follows: TGTGCCTGGAGGACAGGTTGGTCCTACGAGCAGTACTTC. Encoded protein: CAWRTGWSYEQYF.

V and J are TRBV2 and TRBJ1-1; 11 bases agree with TRBD1. CDR3 length: 13 amino acids. Trimming removed 6 bases from V and 5 bases from J; junction bases left unmatched: 2. Germline lookup yields CDR1 SNHLY and CDR2 FYNNEI. CDR3 sequence reads: CASRDRGLTEAFF. Here the CDR3 DNA reads TGTGCCAGCAGGGACAGGGGGCTGACTGAAGCTTTCTTT.

The chain recombines TRBV5-1 with TRBJ1-6; D is undetermined. The CDR3 loop spans 20 amino acids. The V gene's germline CDR1 is SGHRS and CDR2 YFSETQ. Trimming took 2 bases from V and 0 from J, leaving 21 bases between them. The CDR3 nucleotides read TGCGCCAGCAGCTTTGGGCAGGACCAAGTTCGGGGCTCCTATAATTCACCCCTCCACTTT. It yields the protein CASSFGQDQVRGSYNSPLHF.

The chain links TRBV18 to TRBJ1-2; D is ambiguous. The V gene lost 1 base and the J gene lost 8 bases, with 11 bases spanning the gap. The CDR3 length is 13 residues. Germline CDR1 and CDR2: KGHSH and LQKENI. CDR3 coding DNA: TGTGCCAGCTCACCACATGAGGGTTCCGGCTACACCTTC. Translation gives CASSPHEGSGYTF.

To note about this clone: Distinct nucleotide sequences in the sample also encode this CDR3. The chain recombines TRBV18 with TRBJ1-1; a possible D gene is TRBD1 (5 bases). The germline V gene encodes CDR1 KGHSH and CDR2 LQKENI. The CDR3 is 14 amino acids. Trimming pared 6 bases from V and 2 bases from J, leaving 13 bases between. CDR3: CASSSQGANTEAFF. CDR3 DNA: TGTGCCAGCTCCTCCCAAGGGGCAAACACTGAAGCTTTCTTT.

The rearrangement uses TRBV18 and TRBJ2-3; D may be TRBD2 (5 bases). CDR3 length: 14 amino acids. V was shortened by 3 bases and J by 6 bases, with 13 bases between the two germline ends. The germline V gene has CDR1 KGHSH and CDR2 LQKENI. The CDR3 DNA follows: TGTGCCAGCTCACCGCGCCCGACGGGGGATACGCAGTATTTT. Translated, it gives CASSPRPTGDTQYF.

J is TRBJ2-1 and V is TRBV2, with D unclear. Germline loops: CDR1 SNHLY, CDR2 FYNNEI. The CDR3 runs 14 residues. V was cut by 1 base and J by 4 bases, with 8 bases left in between. This chain's CDR3 is CASSEGGRYNEQFF. CDR3 coding DNA: TGTGCCAGCAGTGAAGGTGGCAGATACAATGAGCAGTTCTTC.

The rearrangement joins TRBV7-2 to TRBJ1-1; D ambiguous. The V end was cut by 6 bases, the J end by 0 bases, with 14 bases between. This CDR3 comprises 15 residues. Germline values: CDR1 SGHTA, CDR2 FQGNSA. CDR3 protein: CASSSTGGVNTEAFF. CDR3 sequence (DNA): TGTGCCAGCAGTTCGACGGGCGGGGTGAACACTGAAGCTTTCTTT.

A word on this clone: Other DNA sequences in the same sample also yield this CDR3. The chain carries TRBV18 and TRBJ2-5; D is unresolved. Germline loops: CDR1 KGHSH, CDR2 LQKENI. The CDR3 spans 13 residues. V was shortened by 3 bases and J by 2 bases, with 7 bases between the two germline ends. CDR3 protein: CASSPGLQETQYF. In DNA form, the CDR3 reads TGTGCCAGCTCACCTGGCCTACAAGAGACCCAGTACTTC.

This chain uses TRBV30 with TRBJ2-3, with TRBD2 matching 12 bases. V trimming: 8 bases; J trimming: 3 bases; junction bases outside the gene matches: 6. There are 14 residues in the CDR3. CDR1 is GTSNPN, CDR2 SVGIG, per germline (reference sequence). This CDR3 reads CASRLAGETDTQYF. The CDR3 nucleotides are TGTGCCAGCAGACTAGCGGGAGAAACAGATACGCAGTATTTT.

J is TRBJ2-7 and V is TRBV7-9, with D perhaps TRBD2 (5 bases). This CDR3 comprises 13 residues. The germline V and J ends were trimmed by 3 bases and 6 bases, with 12 bases remaining between them. Per the germline V gene, CDR1 is SEHNR and CDR2 is FQNEAQ (reference sequence). The DNA of the CDR3 is TGTGCCAGCAGCTTCGACCGTACTAGCGAGCAGTACTTC. It specifies CASSFDRTSEQYF.

This clone was counted a single time. The chain recombines TRBV6-1 with TRBJ2-5, with D possibly TRBD1 on 5 matching bases. Deletions cut 2 bases from V and 4 bases from J, with 14 bases between. Germline V gives CDR1 MNHNS, CDR2 SASEGT. The CDR3 runs to 15 residues. CDR3 in amino acids: CASSEYSTGRETQYF. As DNA, the CDR3 is TGTGCCAGCAGTGAATATTCCACAGGTCGAGAGACCCAGTACTTC.